Presented here are 29 T cell receptor beta chains from one specimen sequenced in a study of T cell responses to AZD1222 COVID-19 vaccine. Assay used: immunoSEQ multiplex PCR; TCRdb lists only in-frame clones, some missing. There are about 120,000 clones in the sample; 85% to 95% occur only once, and more than 4.5% lies in the top ten. The source material was peripheral blood, sampled 28 days after the second AZD1222 dose. The source is an adult who received the AZD1222 COVID-19 vaccine.

V gene TRBV6-5 combines with J gene TRBJ1-3; the match to TRBD1 covers 9 bases. The CDR3 has 16 residues. The J segment lost 2 bases and the V segment lost 2 bases, leaving 4 bases of the junction unmatched. CDR1 is MNHEY and CDR2 is SVGAGI in the germline V gene. CDR3 sequence (DNA): TGTGCCAGCAGTTACCCGGACAGGGGTACTGGAAACACCATATATTTT. This sequence encodes CASSYPDRGTGNTIYF.

The chain links TRBV5-5 to TRBJ1-6; D may be TRBD1 (6 bases). Per germline, CDR1 SGHKS and CDR2 YYEKEE (reference sequence). Trimming took 2 bases from V and 9 from J, leaving 9 bases between them. The CDR3 extends over 13 amino acids. This chain's CDR3 is CASSLEQGSPLHF. CDR3 sequence (DNA): TGTGCCAGCAGCTTAGAACAGGGTTCACCCCTCCACTTT. The complete variable domain, with remaining parts taken from reference TRBV5-5 and TRBJ1-6, reads DAGVTQSPTHLIKTRGQQVTLRCSPISGHKSVSWYQQVLGQGPQFIFQYYEKEERGRGNFPDRFSARQFPNYSSELNVNALLLGDSALYLCASSLEQGSPLHFGNGTRLTVT.

Only one count was recorded for this clone. The J gene is TRBJ1-1, the V gene TRBV7-9; possibly TRBD1 for D (5 bases). V dropped 5 bases and J dropped 2 bases, with 15 bases sitting between them. Per the germline V gene, CDR1 is SEHNR and CDR2 is FQNEAQ (reference sequence). CDR3 length: 15 residues. CDR3 coding DNA: TGTGCCAGCAGCAGACCGACAGCCGGCAACACTGAAGCTTTCTTT. Amino acid sequence: CASSRPTAGNTEAFF.

This chain connects TRBV7-9 to TRBJ1-2, with TRBD1 identical over 10 bases. V shed 5 bases, J shed 4 bases, and the junction held 10 bases outside the gene matches. Germline V gives CDR1 SEHNR, CDR2 FQNEAQ (reference sequence). The CDR3 contains 16 residues. The CDR3 reads CASSQHGTGALYGYTF. The CDR3 DNA is TGTGCCAGCAGCCAACACGGGACAGGGGCCCTCTATGGCTACACCTTC. Looking up the rest from reference TRBV7-9 and TRBJ1-2 gives the full variable domain: DTGVSQNPRHKITKRGQNVTFRCDPISEHNRLYWYRQTLGQGPEFLTYFQNEAQLEKSRLLSDRFSAERPKGSFSTLEIQRTEQGDSAMYLCASSQHGTGALYGYTFGSGTRLTVV.

The rearrangement uses TRBV3-1 (or the pseudogene TRBV3-2) and TRBJ2-1; 10 positions agree with TRBD2. This CDR3 is built from 15 residues. The V and J ends lost 3 bases and 6 bases, in that order; junction bases with no gene match: 5. Germline CDR1 reads LGHDT; CDR2 reads YNNKEL (reference sequence). In DNA, the CDR3 is TGTGCCAGCAGCCACCTAGCGGGAGCTCGCAATGAGCAGTTCTTC. This gives the protein CASSHLAGARNEQFF.

The chain recombines TRBV5-1 with TRBJ1-1; D remains unclear. V was clipped by 5 bases and J by 5 bases, with 16 bases between them. Germline assignment: CDR1 SGHRS and CDR2 YFSETQ. This CDR3 is built from 14 residues. CDR3 sequence reads: CASRPRGVGTEAFF. The CDR3 region has the DNA TGCGCCAGCAGGCCCCGCGGGGTGGGGACTGAAGCTTTCTTT.

The CDR3: CAISEGDGRTNEKLFF. CDR3 nucleotides: TGTGCCATCAGTGAGGGGGACGGTAGGACTAATGAAAAACTGTTTTTT. The J gene is TRBJ1-4, the V gene TRBV10-3, with D perhaps TRBD1 (5 bases). Between the trimmed V and J ends, which lost 2 bases and 2 bases, there was a span of 12 bases. CDR3 length: 16 amino acids. The germline gives CDR1 ENHRY, CDR2 SYGVKD.

This clone was seen just once. The chain is built from TRBV21-1 and TRBJ1-5; the D call in the table, TRBD1, was not verified against the DNA. TRBV21-1 is a documented pseudogene. This CDR3 is 16 amino acids long. CDR3 bases: TGTGCCAGCAGCAAAGGTTCGGACAGCTACAATCAGCCCCAGCATTTT. Protein: CASSKGSDSYNQPQHF.

This clone was counted once. The chain combines TRBV29-1 with TRBJ1-2; TRBD1 might be the D (5 bases). In germline, CDR1 is SQVTM, CDR2 ANQGSEA. V was cut by 0 bases and J by 6 bases, with 14 bases left in between. The CDR3 sequence is 14 residues long. CDR3 protein: CSVEDRGGADGYTF. CDR3 nucleotide sequence: TGCAGCGTTGAAGATCGGGGGGGAGCGGATGGCTACACCTTC.

The CDR3 nucleotides are TGTGCCAGCAGCTCCGACCCTTCTGGTTCACCCCTCCACTTT. The encoded protein is CASSSDPSGSPLHF. The V gene is TRBV7-2, the J gene TRBJ1-6; D is unclear. The CDR3 is 14 amino acids. CDR1 is SGHTA and CDR2 is FQGNSA in the germline V gene. V lost 4 bases to trimming and J lost 9 bases, with 13 bases between them. Combining the CDR3 with reference TRBV7-2 and TRBJ1-6 gives the whole variable domain GAGVSQSPSNKVTEKGKDVELRCDPISGHTALYWYRQSLGQGLEFLIYFQGNSAPDKSGLPSDRFSAERTGGSVSTLTIQRTQQEDSAVYLCASSSDPSGSPLHFGNGTRLTVT.

The CDR3 bases are TGCAGCGTTGTGGGTGGCTCCTACGAGCAGTACTTC. The encoded protein is CSVVGGSYEQYF. The chain uses TRBV29-1 and TRBJ2-7, with D unresolved. The CDR3 totals 12 residues. Trimming took 4 bases from V and 0 from J, leaving 7 bases between them. Germline assignment: CDR1 SQVTM and CDR2 ANQGSEA.

This chain connects TRBV7-8 to TRBJ2-5; D remains ambiguous. Trimming left V 6 bases short and J 5 bases short, with 4 bases between. The germline CDR1 and CDR2 sequences are SGHVS and FQNEAQ. CDR3 length equals 10 residues. Written as DNA, the CDR3 is TGTGCCAGCAGTGCGGAGACCCAGTACTTC. It codes for CASSAETQYF.

V gene TRBV5-1 combines with J gene TRBJ2-3, with TRBD2 identical over 11 bases. V shed 4 bases and J 6 bases; nucleotides not matched to a gene: 7. Germline CDR1 and CDR2: SGHRS and YFSETQ. This CDR3 region has 15 residues. CDR3 nucleotides: TGCGCCAGCAGCCCAAAACTAGCGGGAGCTGATACGCAGTATTTT. It codes for CASSPKLAGADTQYF.

The rearrangement uses TRBV20-1 and TRBJ1-4, with D possibly matching TRBD1 (5 bases). Trimming took off 3 bases at V and 8 bases at J, with 13 bases between the two ends. CDR1 DFQATT and CDR2 SNEGSKA come from the germline V gene (reference sequence). This CDR3 spans 13 amino acids. The CDR3: CSASGPRGEKLFF. In DNA, the CDR3 is TGCAGTGCTAGTGGCCCGAGGGGCGAAAAACTGTTTTTT.

The J gene is TRBJ2-7, the V gene TRBV10-3, with 7 bases lining up with TRBD1. Germline V gene lookup returns CDR1 ENHRY and CDR2 SYGVKD. This CDR3 is built from 12 residues. V shed 8 bases and J 2 bases; nucleotides not matched to a gene: 3. CDR3 DNA sequence: TGTGCCATCGCTCAGGGGGCCTACGAGCAGTACTTC. The encoded protein is CAIAQGAYEQYF.

The J gene is TRBJ1-6, the V gene TRBV10-1; a possible D gene is TRBD1 (6 bases). The CDR3 runs to 14 residues. Trimming took 3 bases from V and 5 from J, leaving 8 bases between them. CDR1 is WNHNN and CDR2 is SYGVQD in the germline V gene (reference sequence). Written as DNA, the CDR3 is TGCGCCAGCAGTGAAAGGACAGATAATTCACCCCTCCACTTT. It yields the protein CASSERTDNSPLHF.

This clone is a singleton in its sample. This rearrangement joins TRBV29-1 to TRBJ1-1; D not resolved. Germline V gene sequence: CDR1 SQVTM, CDR2 ANQGSEA. Trimming cost V 0 bases and J 0 bases, with 8 bases left between them. The CDR3 has 14 amino acids. The CDR3: CSVEDRTVNTEAFF. The CDR3 bases are TGCAGCGTTGAAGACAGGACGGTGAACACTGAAGCTTTCTTT.

Sample share makes this clone medium-sized. This chain connects TRBV7-2 to TRBJ1-5, with D uncertain. This CDR3 spans 15 amino acids. The V gene's germline CDR1 is SGHTA and CDR2 FQGNSA. With 1 base removed from V and 6 bases from J, the gap between germline ends came to 13 bases. The CDR3: CASSLDSQVGQPQHF. In DNA, the CDR3 is TGTGCCAGCAGCTTAGACAGCCAGGTTGGTCAGCCCCAGCATTTT. The whole variable domain, filled in from reference TRBV7-2 and TRBJ1-5, reads GAGVSQSPSNKVTEKGKDVELRCDPISGHTALYWYRQSLGQGLEFLIYFQGNSAPDKSGLPSDRFSAERTGGSVSTLTIQRTQQEDSAVYLCASSLDSQVGQPQHFGDGTRLSIL.

The J gene is TRBJ1-2, the V gene TRBV27, with no clear D. The CDR3 totals 14 residues. The V end lost 3 bases, the J end lost 8 bases, and 16 bases lay between the germline ends. Per the germline V gene, CDR1 is MNHEY and CDR2 is SMNVEV (reference sequence). The chain's CDR3 is CASSFSDRARGYTF. CDR3 in DNA: TGTGCCAGCAGTTTTTCCGACCGGGCCCGGGGCTACACCTTC.

The V gene is TRBV4-1, the J gene TRBJ2-5; 8 nucleotides line up with TRBD2. The CDR3 contains 17 residues. Trimming cost V 0 bases and J 9 bases; bases outside gene matches: 15. Germline V gene sequence: CDR1 MGHRA, CDR2 YSYEKL. CDR3 amino acids: CASSQDAGGGRGPPQYF. The CDR3 nucleotides read TGCGCCAGCAGCCAAGATGCGGGGGGAGGTAGAGGCCCCCCCCAGTACTTC.

The V gene is TRBV30, the J gene TRBJ2-1; D call uncertain. CDR3 length: 15 amino acids. V shed 2 bases and J shed 7 bases, with 18 bases lying between them. Germline V lookup: CDR1 GTSNPN, CDR2 SVGIG (reference sequence). This CDR3 reads CAWSSYGRISNEQFF. The CDR3 region has the DNA TGTGCCTGGAGTTCATACGGCCGGATTTCGAATGAGCAGTTCTTC.

The genes are TRBV3-1 (or the pseudogene TRBV3-2) and TRBJ2-7, with 7 bases aligning to TRBD1. Germline loops: CDR1 LGHDT, CDR2 YNNKEL (reference sequence). Trimming cost V 8 bases and J 4 bases; bases outside gene matches: 11. The CDR3 has 14 residues. Here the CDR3 reads CASASRDRRYEQYF. CDR3 DNA: TGTGCCAGCGCCAGCAGGGACAGAAGGTACGAGCAGTACTTC.

The V and J genes are TRBV7-6 and TRBJ2-2, with D possibly called TRBD1 or TRBD2 (6 bases each). Per the germline V gene, CDR1 is SGHVS and CDR2 is FNYEAQ. The V and J ends lost 10 bases and 6 bases respectively, with 21 bases between them. This CDR3 comprises 15 residues. The CDR3 coding sequence is TGTGCCACCGACGGAGGAGGGGGAATCGCCGGGGAGCTGTTTTTT. Translation gives CATDGGGGIAGELFF.

This chain joins TRBV7-9 and TRBJ1-2; maybe TRBD1 (6 bases). V lost 5 bases and J lost 7, with 8 bases in between. The CDR3 has 11 residues. The germline V gene encodes CDR1 SEHNR and CDR2 FQNEAQ (reference sequence). The CDR3 protein is CASSNRVGYTF. In nucleotides, the CDR3 is TGTGCCAGCAGCAACAGGGTTGGCTACACCTTC. The whole variable domain, remainder taken from reference TRBV7-9 and TRBJ1-2, is DTGVSQNPRHKITKRGQNVTFRCDPISEHNRLYWYRQTLGQGPEFLTYFQNEAQLEKSRLLSDRFSAERPKGSFSTLEIQRTEQGDSAMYLCASSNRVGYTFGSGTRLTVV.

The rearrangement links TRBV9 to TRBJ1-2, with 7 bases aligning to TRBD1. The CDR3 has 15 residues. CDR1 SGDLS and CDR2 YYNGEE come from the germline V gene. Trimming cost V 3 bases and J 3 bases; bases outside gene matches: 8. CDR3 nucleotides: TGTGCCAGCAGCGAAGAACCGGGACAGTACTATGGCTACACCTTC. This sequence encodes CASSEEPGQYYGYTF.

This rearrangement joins TRBV5-4 to TRBJ1-2; weak D call: TRBD1 (6 bases). Germline CDR1 and CDR2: SGHNT and YYREEE (reference sequence). Trimming pared 1 base from V and 4 bases from J, leaving 14 bases between. This CDR3 comprises 15 residues. CDR3 sequence reads: CASSLLEQGVYGYTF. The CDR3 DNA is TGTGCCAGCAGCTTGTTGGAACAGGGAGTCTATGGCTACACCTTC.

This rearrangement joins TRBV7-2 to TRBJ1-2; a weak D match, TRBD1 (6 bases). Germline loops: CDR1 SGHTA, CDR2 FQGNSA. The CDR3 sequence is 13 residues long. The V gene lost 0 bases and the J gene lost 6 bases, with 8 bases spanning the gap. As DNA, the CDR3 is TGTGCCAGCAGCTTAGCACAGGGCCATGGCTACACCTTC. It encodes CASSLAQGHGYTF.

The chain links TRBV7-2 to TRBJ2-7, with 7 nucleotides matching TRBD1. CDR3 length equals 14 residues. CDR1 and CDR2 from the germline V gene are SGHTA and FQGNSA. The junction had 3 bases not matched to a gene; V was cut back by 3 bases and J by 1 base. The DNA for the CDR3 is TGTGCCAGCAGCTTTCGGGACAGTTCCTACGAGCAGTACTTC. This gives the protein CASSFRDSSYEQYF.

CDR3 in amino acids: CASSRDSYTGELFF. The CDR3 region has the DNA TGTGCCAGCAGCAGGGACTCTTACACCGGGGAGCTGTTTTTT. The V call is TRBV6-5, the J call TRBJ2-2; D perhaps matches TRBD2 (6 bases). The germline V gene encodes CDR1 MNHEY and CDR2 SVGAGI. V was pared by 6 bases and J by 3 bases, with 11 bases between. CDR3 length: 14 residues.